This entry lists 19 T cell receptor beta chains sequenced from one sample in a study of blood T cell repertoires in COVID-19. Sequencing was performed with immunoSEQ multiplex PCR; in TCRdb, only in-frame clones are kept and a portion is missing. The data contain tens of thousands of clones, roughly 87% of them singletons. The specimen was peripheral blood. The receptor source for this set is a woman aged 45-65 years with active COVID-19.

The chain is built from TRBV7-3 and TRBJ2-2; TRBD2 matches at 11 bases. The CDR3 runs 16 residues. Germline CDR1 is SGHTA and CDR2 is FQGTGA. The ends lost 5 bases at V and 6 bases at J; junction bases unmatched: 8. CDR3 coding DNA: TGTGCCAGCAGCATCGGTAGCGGGAGGGCCGCCGGGGAGCTGTTTTTT. This sequence encodes CASSIGSGRAAGELFF.

The chain joins TRBV19 to TRBJ2-5; 8 nucleotides agree with TRBD1. Germline lookup yields CDR1 LNHDA and CDR2 SQIVND (reference sequence). The CDR3 spans 14 residues. Losses at the gene ends were 4 bases for V and 5 bases for J; bases not matched to a gene: 6. CDR3 in amino acids: CASSTQGAGETQYF. Here the CDR3 DNA reads TGTGCCAGTAGTACCCAGGGGGCGGGCGAGACCCAGTACTTC.

The rearrangement links TRBV6-6 to TRBJ2-2, with a tentative D call TRBD1 (8 bases). Trimming stripped 7 bases from V and 6 bases from J, with 18 bases between. Looked up from germline, CDR1 is MNHNY and CDR2 is SVGAGI (reference sequence). This CDR3 spans 15 amino acids. In DNA, the CDR3 is TGTGCCAGCAACGGACAGGGAGGGCCTCCCGGGGAGCTGTTTTTT. It codes for CASNGQGGPPGELFF.

V gene TRBV5-6 combines with J gene TRBJ1-4, with TRBD1 matching 9 bases. The germline gives CDR1 SGHDT, CDR2 YYEEEE. The V gene end was trimmed by 1 base and the J gene end by 6 bases; junction bases not matched to a gene: 10. The CDR3 contains 17 residues. CDR3: CASSLSLGQGLDEKLFF. The CDR3 region has the DNA TGTGCCAGCAGCTTGTCCCTGGGACAGGGCCTGGATGAAAAACTGTTTTTT. Using reference TRBV5-6 and TRBJ1-4 for the parts outside the CDR3, the full variable domain is DAGVTQSPTHLIKTRGQQVTLRCSPKSGHDTVSWYQQALGQGPQFIFQYYEEEERQRGNFPDRFSGHQFPNYSSELNVNALLLGDSALYLCASSLSLGQGLDEKLFFGSGTQLSVL.

The chain carries TRBV10-3 and TRBJ2-7, with 8 bases that match TRBD2. The CDR3 runs 15 residues. CDR1 and CDR2 from the germline V gene are ENHRY and SYGVKD. Trimming took 1 base from V and 3 from J; bases not matched to a gene: 5. CDR3 nucleotide sequence: TGTGCCATCAGTGAGTTAGCGGGACTAATCTACGAGCAGTACTTC. Its translation is CAISELAGLIYEQYF.

The CDR3 DNA follows: TGTGCCAGTATAGGGACAGGGGGCCGGAACACTGAAGCTTTCTTT. This sequence encodes CASIGTGGRNTEAFF. The V and J genes are TRBV19 and TRBJ1-1, with 12 positions matching TRBD1. Germline CDR1 is LNHDA and CDR2 is SQIVND (reference sequence). V lost 7 bases to trimming and J lost 1 base; unmatched junction nucleotides: 4. The CDR3 extends over 15 amino acids.

The CDR3 protein is CASSASGTTYNEQFF. Written as DNA, the CDR3 is TGTGCCAGCAGCGCCAGCGGCACTACCTACAATGAGCAGTTCTTC. This sequence joins TRBV3-1 (or the pseudogene TRBV3-2) and TRBJ2-1; a weak D match, TRBD2 (5 bases). Germline V gene sequence: CDR1 LGHDT, CDR2 YNNKEL (reference sequence). V was trimmed by 5 bases and J by 2 bases, leaving 13 bases between them. This CDR3 contains 15 residues.

This chain links TRBV11-3 with TRBJ2-3; no firm D call. V lost 9 bases and J 2 bases, leaving 12 bases between the germline ends. The CDR3 is 13 residues long. The germline gives CDR1 SGHNT, CDR2 YENEEA. CDR3 sequence (DNA): TGTGCCAGTGGGCTCGCTTTCACAGATACGCAGTATTTT. Translated, it gives CASGLAFTDTQYF.

This clone was detected only once. The chain joins TRBV2 to TRBJ2-1, with 8 bases matching TRBD2. CDR1 and CDR2 from the germline V gene are SNHLY and FYNNEI. CDR3 length: 16 amino acids. V was pared by 2 bases and J by 7 bases, with 10 bases of the junction left unmatched. CDR3 region: CASSERGASGSNEQFF. The CDR3, as DNA: TGTGCCAGCAGTGAAAGAGGGGCTAGCGGGTCGAATGAGCAGTTCTTC.

V gene TRBV3-1 (or the pseudogene TRBV3-2) combines with J gene TRBJ2-5; 7 nucleotides match TRBD2. Germline trimming cut 6 bases from V and 5 bases from J; bases unmatched to any gene: 9. Germline V lookup: CDR1 LGHDT, CDR2 YNNKEL (reference sequence). The CDR3 covers 14 residues. The DNA of the CDR3 is TGTGCCAGCAGTCGCAGCGGGGTTCGGGAGACCCAGTACTTC. It codes for CASSRSGVRETQYF.

The CDR3 region is CASSRATSGYEQYF. The DNA of the CDR3 is TGTGCCAGCAGCCGAGCGACTAGCGGTTACGAGCAGTACTTC. The gene calls are TRBV11-2 and TRBJ2-7; TRBD2 matches 9 bases. Trimming cost V 5 bases and J 4 bases; bases outside gene matches: 6. Germline V gives CDR1 SGHAT, CDR2 FQNNGV. This CDR3 is 14 amino acids long.

The chain recombines TRBV19 with TRBJ2-3, with a possible D match to TRBD1 (6 bases). V lost 3 bases, J lost 2 bases, and 12 bases lay in between. This CDR3 comprises 15 residues. CDR1 LNHDA and CDR2 SQIVND come from the germline V gene (reference sequence). The CDR3 bases are TGTGCCAGTAGTATCCAGGGGTGGAACACAGATACGCAGTATTTT. As protein: CASSIQGWNTDTQYF. The full variable domain, in which reference TRBV19 and TRBJ2-3 provide the parts outside the CDR3, is DGGITQSPKYLFRKEGQNVTLSCEQNLNHDAMYWYRQDPGQGLRLIYYSQIVNDFQKGDIAEGYSVSREKKESFPLTVTSAQKNPTAFYLCASSIQGWNTDTQYFGPGTRLTVL.

The chain uses TRBV27 and TRBJ2-2, with D possibly being TRBD2 (5 bases). The V gene's germline CDR1 is MNHEY and CDR2 SMNVEV (reference sequence). The CDR3 is 17 amino acids. Between the trimmed V and J ends, which lost 5 bases and 1 base, there was a span of 17 bases. CDR3 residues: CASSHPSSWMNTGELFF. In nucleotides, the CDR3 is TGTGCCAGCAGTCACCCCTCTAGCTGGATGAACACCGGGGAGCTGTTTTTT.

V is TRBV5-6 and J is TRBJ1-6; perhaps TRBD1 as D (5 bases). The V end lost 0 bases, the J end lost 2 bases, and 12 bases lay between the germline ends. CDR3 length equals 17 residues. Germline CDR1 reads SGHDT; CDR2 reads YYEEEE. CDR3 sequence reads: CASSLEGRATYNSPLHF. CDR3 DNA sequence: TGTGCCAGCAGCTTGGAGGGCAGGGCGACCTATAATTCACCCCTCCACTTT. Full variable domain (remainder filled in from reference TRBV5-6 and TRBJ1-6): DAGVTQSPTHLIKTRGQQVTLRCSPKSGHDTVSWYQQALGQGPQFIFQYYEEEERQRGNFPDRFSGHQFPNYSSELNVNALLLGDSALYLCASSLEGRATYNSPLHFGNGTRLTVT.

This chain joins TRBV5-1 and TRBJ2-3, with TRBD2 identical over 8 bases. With 5 bases clipped from V and 0 bases from J, the junction kept 8 bases outside the gene matches. CDR3 length: 16 residues. Per germline, CDR1 SGHRS and CDR2 YFSETQ. CDR3 coding DNA: TGCGCCAGCAGACCGGAGCCTAGCGGGAGCACAGATACGCAGTATTTT. It specifies CASRPEPSGSTDTQYF.

V is TRBV5-5 and J is TRBJ2-7, with D unclear. The CDR3 runs to 14 residues. Trimming removed 7 bases at V and 5 bases at J, with 19 bases between. CDR1 and CDR2 (germline): SGHKS, YYEKEE (reference sequence). CDR3 DNA sequence: TGTGCCAGCGCTGTGAGGCCCCCCCCTCACGAGCAGTACTTC. Amino acid sequence: CASAVRPPPHEQYF.

This chain connects TRBV27 to TRBJ2-1; TRBD1 is a possible D gene (5 bases). The V gene's germline CDR1 is MNHEY and CDR2 SMNVEV (reference sequence). This CDR3 is 14 amino acids long. V lost 8 bases and J 0 bases, leaving 11 bases between the germline ends. The CDR3, as DNA: TGTGCCAGCGTGGGTAGGGGCTCCTACAATGAGCAGTTCTTC. Its translation is CASVGRGSYNEQFF.

The chain couples TRBV3-1 (or the pseudogene TRBV3-2) to TRBJ1-3; D is unresolved. V was trimmed by 1 base and J by 1 base, leaving 2 bases between them. The germline gives CDR1 LGHDT, CDR2 YNNKEL (reference sequence). CDR3 size: 13 residues. This CDR3 is CASSQVSGNTIYF. In DNA, the CDR3 is TGTGCCAGCAGCCAAGTATCTGGAAACACCATATATTTT.

The chain combines TRBV19 with TRBJ1-5; 7 bases align to TRBD1. The CDR3 covers 12 residues. V dropped 6 bases and J dropped 5; count of bases not matched to a gene: 1. Germline V gene data show CDR1 as LNHDA and CDR2 as SQIVND (reference sequence). This CDR3 reads CASSGQDQPQHF. The CDR3 DNA reads as TGTGCCAGTAGCGGACAGGATCAGCCCCAGCATTTT. Full variable domain (remainder filled in from reference TRBV19 and TRBJ1-5): DGGITQSPKYLFRKEGQNVTLSCEQNLNHDAMYWYRQDPGQGLRLIYYSQIVNDFQKGDIAEGYSVSREKKESFPLTVTSAQKNPTAFYLCASSGQDQPQHFGDGTRLSIL.